This T cell receptor (beta chain) was retrieved from a study of T-cell memory formation after mild COVID-19. Study conclusions and caveats: The pre-infection memory compartment contained some responding clones, suggesting cross-reactive memory joined. Clones shrinking between day 15 and 85 showed a balanced CD4/CD8 split, and those that grew later tilted toward CD4+. CM and EM subsets held most contracting CD4+ clones; EMRA held CD8+ ones.

Constant-segment primers were used for 5'RACE, and the resulting TCR alpha and TCR beta cDNA libraries carried sample barcodes and UMIs. TCRdb ran MiXCR on the 5' RACE reads and lists one entry per CDR3 protein. The sample lists some 250,000 distinct CDR3 sequences, roughly 10% occurring once. The V gene's germline CDR1 is SGHVS and CDR2 FQNEAQ. This CDR3 comprises 17 residues. V lost 2 bases and J lost 0; bases outside the gene matches: 4. On this clonotype itself: As yet, its antigen is unknown.

Specimen: PBMCs or a T cell subset sorted from them (not recorded which). The clonotype comes from a man aged 18 to 29 who had mild COVID-19 (a few samples of this study predate the infection). Cell type and time point are not known. The chain recombines TRBV7-8 with TRBJ2-2; 9 bases map to TRBD1. The CDR3 sequence is CASSLPRDRANTGELFF. The CDR3 bases are TGTGCCAGCAGCTTACCCCGGGACAGGGCGAACACCGGGGAGCTGTTTTTT.